Included here is one T cell receptor beta chain sequence, with context. Its antigen remains unidentified. This sample was included in a study of cytomegalovirus exposure and HLA in healthy donors. Amplification used 60 Vbeta primers and 13 Jbeta primers. The data were produced by immunoSEQ multiplex PCR, yet TCRdb's version contains in-frame clones alone and is incomplete. The table shows some 150,000 clones, with approximately 64% occurring only once. CDR3 length: 15 amino acids. Trimming took 4 bases from V and 8 from J; bases not matched to a gene: 7. Germline values: CDR1 SGHVS, CDR2 FQNEAQ. Study-wide points: Later on, an analysis found that several of the most significant clusters appeared to be linked to common viral pathogens, which included parvovirus B19. Later work found that TCR association rates differed between HLA loci; DRB1 had the most and HLA-C the fewest.

The TCR originated in a woman aged 40 to 50 in good health and CMV-seronegative. This chain connects TRBV7-8 to TRBJ2-1, with TRBD1 matching 11 bases. The specimen was PBMCs. This CDR3 is CASSSSDRGLDEQFF. For the CDR3, the DNA is TGTGCCAGCAGCTCCTCGGACAGGGGGCTGGATGAGCAGTTCTTC.